In this sample, the clone carrying this T cell receptor beta chain turned up a few times. CDR3 length: 14 amino acids. V dropped 3 bases and J dropped 6; count of bases not matched to a gene: 6. Extraction of PBMCs used 8 to 10 ml of fresh peripheral blood. The data stem from a study of T cells in Graves' hyperthyroidism and ophthalmopathy. Study-wide background: Peripheral blood collection took place at initial diagnosis, before any treatment.

TCR beta CDR3 region amplification was performed from RNA transcripts. When the TCR CDR3 underwent first-round RT-PCR, the HTBI primer set was used. Via MiXCR, TCRdb re-called the multiplex PCR reads, giving one row per CDR3 protein. The repertoire has a few hundred thousand distinct CDR3 sequences, 15% of them found once; the top ten carry about 30%. Sequenced sample: blood. The sequence was collected from a woman in her 30s with Graves' hyperthyroidism. The chain employs TRBV12-3 or TRBV12-4 and TRBJ2-7; 9 bases agree with TRBD1. The CDR3 nucleotides are TGTGCCAGCAGTTTCCGGACAGGGGAAGTCGAGCAGTACTTC. The encoded protein is CASSFRTGEVEQYF.